This TCR beta chain was identified in a study of blood T cell repertoires in COVID-19. This CDR3 contains 17 residues. V was trimmed by 4 bases and J by 2 bases, leaving 17 bases between them. Germline V gene data show CDR1 as SNHLY and CDR2 as FYNNEI. This table comes from immunoSEQ multiplex PCR, and its TCRdb copy is limited to in-frame clones, with some not included. The data contain about 410,000 clones, around 90% of them singletons. The chain recombines TRBV2 with TRBJ2-2; perhaps TRBD2 as D (6 bases). This TCR was recovered from a man aged 18-30 years who had recovered from COVID-19. The sample comprised PBMCs or T cells enriched from blood (not recorded which). CDR3 DNA: TGTGCCAGCAGTGTCCCCCGGAGGGGTCGAAACACCGGGGAGCTGTTTTTT. It translates to CASSVPRRGRNTGELFF. Full variable domain (rest looked up from reference TRBV2 and TRBJ2-2): EPEVTQTPSHQVTQMGQEVILRCVPISNHLYFYWYRQILGQKVEFLVSFYNNEISEKSEIFDDQFSVERPDGSNFTLKIRSTKLEDSAMYFCASSVPRRGRNTGELFFGEGSRLTVL.